This T cell receptor (beta chain) was identified during a study of shared clonotypes between healthy human individuals. Generated by immunoSEQ multiplex PCR, the TCRdb table keeps only in-frame clones and is missing some. This sample carries 2.3 million or so clones, roughly 93% of them seen once, and the ten largest clones take 0.39%. Germline lookup yields CDR1 LGHNA and CDR2 YNFKEQ. V shed 10 bases and J shed 10 bases, with 21 bases lying between them. CDR3 size: 13 residues. This sequence originates from a man aged 18 to 30 in good health. Some clones in this sample may be carry-over from other donors' samples. The chain uses TRBV4-2 and TRBJ2-3, with D possibly being TRBD2 (5 bases). The sample was naive CD4+ T cells from PBMCs. This sample's subset: CD45RA+ positively selected. CDR3 nucleotide sequence: TGTGCCACCGCAGCGGCCGATCTCAGCGCGCAGTATTTT. Translation: CATAAADLSAQYF.